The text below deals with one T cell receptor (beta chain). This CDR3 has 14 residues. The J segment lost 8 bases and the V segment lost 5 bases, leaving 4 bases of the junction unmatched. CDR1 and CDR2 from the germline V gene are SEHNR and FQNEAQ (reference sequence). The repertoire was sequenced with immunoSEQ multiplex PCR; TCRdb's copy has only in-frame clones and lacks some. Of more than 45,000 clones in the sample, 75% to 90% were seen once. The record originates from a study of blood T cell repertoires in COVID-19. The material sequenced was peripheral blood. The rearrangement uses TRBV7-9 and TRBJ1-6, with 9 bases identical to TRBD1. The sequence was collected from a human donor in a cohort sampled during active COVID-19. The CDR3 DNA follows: TGTGCCAGCAGCGGGACAGGGCACTATTCACCCCTCCACTTT. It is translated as CASSGTGHYSPLHF. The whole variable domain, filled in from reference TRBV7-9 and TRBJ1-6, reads DTGVSQNPRHKITKRGQNVTFRCDPISEHNRLYWYRQTLGQGPEFLTYFQNEAQLEKSRLLSDRFSAERPKGSFSTLEIQRTEQGDSAMYLCASSGTGHYSPLHFGNGTRLTVT.